The sequence of this TCR beta chain was determined in a study of T cells in Graves' hyperthyroidism and ophthalmopathy (dated by TCRdb to about 2019). Broadly, across the study: Peripheral blood samples were taken at the time of initial diagnosis, prior to any treatment. To identify TCR V-J signatures that set the groups apart, the researchers used a discovery cohort of 100 patients, made up of 43 with Graves' ophthalmopathy and some 58 with stable Graves' hyperthyroidism. Whether ophthalmopathy could be predicted prospectively was tested in an independent validation cohort made up of 18 to 20 hyperthyroidism patients plus 17 patients who later progressed to ophthalmopathy. The roughly 91 discovery patients were randomly divided into training and test sets at a 7:3 ratio. The study also compared thyroid tissue and blood T-cell repertoires from 6 or 7 Graves' hyperthyroidism patients. Following sampling, methimazole starting at 30 mg daily was given to hyperthyroidism patients, and high-dose intravenous methylprednisolone was given to ophthalmopathy patients. The paper describes TCR Vbeta CDR3 sequencing of around 130 peripheral blood samples, made up of some 42 ophthalmopathy patients, around 78 hyperthyroidism patients and 17 progressor patients. Overall study results and their limits: In cross-validation, a model built on a 13 V-J signature told ophthalmopathy apart from stable hyperthyroidism with 85% to 90% sensitivity and approximately 81% specificity, and in testing the same model reached 80%/75%. Most expanded thyroid clonotypes (frequency above 0.001) were also found in blood, which suggests that blood repertoires may mirror thyroid immune responses. In validation, the model predicted progression to ophthalmopathy a median of approximately 6.3 months before onset, with roughly 70% sensitivity and just under 75% specificity. Sample size was not statistically predetermined, and investigators were not blinded to group allocation.

TCR beta CDR3 regions were amplified from RNA transcripts. The first round of RT-PCR for the TCR CDR3 was performed with the HTBI primer set and the Qiagen OneStep RT-PCR kit. Libraries were constructed in a second round of multiplex PCR, after which size selection and purification were performed. Sequencing of the libraries was done on an Illumina HiSeq2000 using paired-end 100 bp reads. As for the original processing: SOAPnuke was used to process the raw data, removing reads that contained adapters or uncalled bases, had a mean Phred below 15, or lacked an exact match to the constant primer or identifier. COPE v1.2.5 was used to merge the high-quality paired reads, and each unique nucleotide sequence was defined as a clonotype. Clonotypes were aligned to IMGT TRBV, TRBD and TRBJ reference segments using MiTCR v1.1. The analysis was restricted to V-J combinations with a frequency above 0.0001, which together covered 99% to 99.2% of the repertoires. The TCS score was defined as the ratio of F50 (clonal expansion) to E x V (chaos), calculated using BLOSUM62-based TCRdist between CDR3 peptides within each V-J. Welch's t-statistics and random forest reduced around 550 V-J features to 13, which were used in a naive Bayes classifier (R e1071). The public reads were reanalyzed by TCRdb: fastp trimming at Q25, MiXCR alignment, in-frame beta chains only. Each entry is one CDR3 protein sequence, shown with its most common DNA and genes. TCRdb, not the original authors, processed these V and J calls. For this sample the table gives a few hundred thousand distinct CDR3 sequences, of which about 16% were detected only once. The biggest ten clones account for roughly 3.4% of the sample.

This clonotype was picked up a small number of times. Its antigen target is currently unknown. With a much larger clone just one base away, this may be a read error. Moderately to severely active disease, a Clinical Activity Score of at least 3, a NOSPECS grade of at least 4, and a duration under 3 months were present in ophthalmopathy patients. The study excluded patients with uncontrolled infections, other autoimmune diseases, pregnancy or lactation. Diagnoses were established on the basis of clinical symptoms, serum thyroxine and TRAb, thyroid ultrasound, and orbital computed tomography. Ficoll-Paque density gradient centrifugation was used to isolate PBMCs from about 9 ml of fresh peripheral blood. Trizol reagent was used to extract total RNA, and RNA quality was then checked on an Agilent 2100 Bioanalyzer. The CDR3 sequence holds 15 residues, the cysteine and phenylalanine included. Solely the CDR3 DNA is kept, with 45 bases framed from the first base. V is clipped by 6 bases and J by 5 bases, and the sequence between their germline boundaries is 17 bases long.

The TCR originated in a woman in her forties with Graves' ophthalmopathy. Sequencing was done on a sample of blood. Recombination connected TRBV12-3 or TRBV12-4 to TRBJ2-1; the D gene is possibly TRBD1 or TRBD2, with 6 bases matching each. The nucleotides are TGTGCCAGCAGAGCTAGTTCCGGGGGCCACAATGAGCAGTTCTTC. The encoded protein is CASRASSGGHNEQFF.